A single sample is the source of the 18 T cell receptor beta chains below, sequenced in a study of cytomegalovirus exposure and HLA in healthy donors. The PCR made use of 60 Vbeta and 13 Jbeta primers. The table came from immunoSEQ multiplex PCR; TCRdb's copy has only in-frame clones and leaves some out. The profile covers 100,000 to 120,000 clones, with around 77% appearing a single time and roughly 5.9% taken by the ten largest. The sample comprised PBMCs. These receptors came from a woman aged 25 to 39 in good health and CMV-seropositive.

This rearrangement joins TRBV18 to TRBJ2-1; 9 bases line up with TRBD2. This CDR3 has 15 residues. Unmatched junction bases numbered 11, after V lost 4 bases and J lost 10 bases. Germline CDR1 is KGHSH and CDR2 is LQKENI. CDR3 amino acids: CASSLSGSLILEQFF. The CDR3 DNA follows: TGTGCCAGCTCACTTAGCGGGAGTTTAATTTTGGAGCAGTTCTTC. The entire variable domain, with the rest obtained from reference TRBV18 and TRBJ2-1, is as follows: NAGVMQNPRHLVRRRGQEARLRCSPMKGHSHVYWYRQLPEEGLKFMVYLQKENIIDESGMPKERFSAEFPKEGPSILRIQQVVRGDSAAYFCASSLSGSLILEQFFGPGTRLTVL.

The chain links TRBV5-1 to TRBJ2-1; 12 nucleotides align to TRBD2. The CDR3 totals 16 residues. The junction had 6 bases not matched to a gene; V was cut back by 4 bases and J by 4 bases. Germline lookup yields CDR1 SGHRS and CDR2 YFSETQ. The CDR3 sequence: CASSVLLAGGYNEQFF. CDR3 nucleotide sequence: TGCGCCAGCAGCGTCCTCCTAGCGGGGGGGTACAATGAGCAGTTCTTC.

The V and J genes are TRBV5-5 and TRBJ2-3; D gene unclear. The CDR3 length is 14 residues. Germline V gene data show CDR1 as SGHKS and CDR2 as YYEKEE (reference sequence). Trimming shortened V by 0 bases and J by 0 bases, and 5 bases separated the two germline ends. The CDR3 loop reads CASSLDKSTDTQYF. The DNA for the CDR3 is TGTGCCAGCAGCTTGGACAAAAGCACAGATACGCAGTATTTT.

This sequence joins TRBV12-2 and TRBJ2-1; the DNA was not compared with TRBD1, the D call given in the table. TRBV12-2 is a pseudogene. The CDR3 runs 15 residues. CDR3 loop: CASRIGTGRYNEQFF. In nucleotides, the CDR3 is TGTGCAAGTCGTATAGGGACAGGGCGGTACAATGAGCAGTTCTTC.

CDR3 protein: CSVVLSDEQFF. The CDR3 nucleotides are TGCAGCGTTGTACTATCGGATGAGCAGTTCTTC. The chain uses TRBV29-1 and TRBJ2-1; no firm D call. Germline values: CDR1 SQVTM, CDR2 ANQGSEA. V was clipped by 4 bases and J by 8 bases, with 9 bases between them. CDR3 length equals 11 residues.

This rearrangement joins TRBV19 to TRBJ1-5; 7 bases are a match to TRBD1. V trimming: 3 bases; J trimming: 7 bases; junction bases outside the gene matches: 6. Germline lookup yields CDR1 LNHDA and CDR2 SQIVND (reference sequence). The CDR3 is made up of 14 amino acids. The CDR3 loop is CASSIVTGEQPQHF. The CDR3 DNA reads TGTGCCAGTAGTATCGTAACAGGGGAACAGCCCCAGCATTTT.

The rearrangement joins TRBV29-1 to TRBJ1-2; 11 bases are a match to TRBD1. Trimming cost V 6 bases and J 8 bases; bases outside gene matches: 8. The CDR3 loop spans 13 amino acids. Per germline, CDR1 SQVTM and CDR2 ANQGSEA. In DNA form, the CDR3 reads TGCAGCGTCGCCGGGACAGGGGGTGGGGGCTACACCTTC. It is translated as CSVAGTGGGGYTF.

CDR3 nucleotide sequence: TGTGCCAGCAGCTTGGGCGGCCCCGGCAGGGTGAAGGAGACCCAGTACTTC. It encodes CASSLGGPGRVKETQYF. The chain has TRBV5-8 and TRBJ2-5; TRBD1 might be the D (5 bases). Germline values: CDR1 SGHTS, CDR2 YDEGEE. This CDR3 spans 17 amino acids. V was pared by 0 bases and J by 5 bases, with 20 bases between.

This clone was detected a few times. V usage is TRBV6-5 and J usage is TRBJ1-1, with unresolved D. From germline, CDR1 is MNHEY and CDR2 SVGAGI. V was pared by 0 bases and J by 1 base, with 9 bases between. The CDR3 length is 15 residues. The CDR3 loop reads CASSYSRNWNTEAFF. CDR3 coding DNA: TGTGCCAGCAGTTACTCGCGAAACTGGAACACTGAAGCTTTCTTT.

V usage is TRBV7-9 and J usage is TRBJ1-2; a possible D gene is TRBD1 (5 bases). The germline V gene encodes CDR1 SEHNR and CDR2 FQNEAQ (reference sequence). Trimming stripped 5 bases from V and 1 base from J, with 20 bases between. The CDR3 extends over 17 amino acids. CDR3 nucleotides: TGTGCCAGCAGCGGAAGGGACTTGGGGACCTTTAACTATGGCTACACCTTC. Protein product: CASSGRDLGTFNYGYTF. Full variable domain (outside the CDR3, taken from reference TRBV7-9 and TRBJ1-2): DTGVSQNPRHKITKRGQNVTFRCDPISEHNRLYWYRQTLGQGPEFLTYFQNEAQLEKSRLLSDRFSAERPKGSFSTLEIQRTEQGDSAMYLCASSGRDLGTFNYGYTFGSGTRLTVV.

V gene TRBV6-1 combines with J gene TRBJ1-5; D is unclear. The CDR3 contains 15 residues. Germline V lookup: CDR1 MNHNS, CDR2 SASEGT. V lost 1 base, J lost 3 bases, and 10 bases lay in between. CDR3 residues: CASSEGSIDNQPQHF. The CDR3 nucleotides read TGTGCCAGCAGTGAAGGGTCCATAGACAATCAGCCCCAGCATTTT.

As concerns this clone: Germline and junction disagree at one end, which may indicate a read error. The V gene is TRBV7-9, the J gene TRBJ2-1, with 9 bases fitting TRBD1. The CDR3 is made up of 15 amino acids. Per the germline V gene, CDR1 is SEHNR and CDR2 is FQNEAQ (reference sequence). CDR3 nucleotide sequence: TGTTCCAGCAGGCCCGACAGGGGGAATTACAATGAGCAGTTCTTC. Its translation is CSSRPDRGNYNEQFF.

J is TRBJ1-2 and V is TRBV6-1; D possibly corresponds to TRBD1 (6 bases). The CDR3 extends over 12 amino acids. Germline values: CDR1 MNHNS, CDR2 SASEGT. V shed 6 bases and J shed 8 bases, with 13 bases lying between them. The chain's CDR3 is CASRDTGYGYTF. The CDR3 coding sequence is TGTGCCAGCAGGGATACAGGGTACGGCTACACCTTC.

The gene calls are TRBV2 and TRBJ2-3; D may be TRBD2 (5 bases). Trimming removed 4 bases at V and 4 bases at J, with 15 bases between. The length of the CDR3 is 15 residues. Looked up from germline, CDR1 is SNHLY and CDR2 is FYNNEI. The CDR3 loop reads CASSGYGGISDTQYF. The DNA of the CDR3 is TGTGCCAGCAGTGGTTACGGAGGTATTTCAGATACGCAGTATTTT.

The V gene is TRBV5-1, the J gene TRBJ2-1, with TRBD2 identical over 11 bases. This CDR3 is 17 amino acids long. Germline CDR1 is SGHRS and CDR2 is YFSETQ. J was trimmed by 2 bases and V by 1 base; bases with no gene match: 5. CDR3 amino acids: CASSLTSGSITYNEQFF. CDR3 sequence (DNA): TGCGCCAGCAGCTTGACTAGCGGGAGTATCACCTACAATGAGCAGTTCTTC.

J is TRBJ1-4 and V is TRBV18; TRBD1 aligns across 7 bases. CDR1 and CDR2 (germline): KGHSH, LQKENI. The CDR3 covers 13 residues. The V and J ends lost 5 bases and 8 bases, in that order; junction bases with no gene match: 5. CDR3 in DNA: TGTGCCAGCTCAGCGAAGGGGGCGGAAAAACTGTTTTTT. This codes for CASSAKGAEKLFF.

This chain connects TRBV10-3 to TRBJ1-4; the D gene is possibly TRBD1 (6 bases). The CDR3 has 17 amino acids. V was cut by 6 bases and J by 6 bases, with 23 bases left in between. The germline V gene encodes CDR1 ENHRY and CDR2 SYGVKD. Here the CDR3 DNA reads TGTGCCATCAGCTCCCCACTTACAGGGAATGGAGATGAAAAACTGTTTTTT. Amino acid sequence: CAISSPLTGNGDEKLFF.

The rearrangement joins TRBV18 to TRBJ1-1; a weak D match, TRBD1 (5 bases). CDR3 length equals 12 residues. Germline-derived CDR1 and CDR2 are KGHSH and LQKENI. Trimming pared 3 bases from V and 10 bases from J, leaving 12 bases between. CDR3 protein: CASSPLDSRAFF. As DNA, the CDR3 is TGTGCCAGCTCACCTTTAGACAGTCGAGCTTTCTTT.